The T cell receptor (beta chain) described here comes from a study of stem cell transplantation in POMP-related autoinflammatory disease. This clone was counted a single time. The target antigen is unknown. Overall study results and limits: In patients with PRAID, every analyzed T-cell subset tended to show lower diversity and higher clonality.

The V and J ends lost 4 bases and 3 bases respectively, with 13 bases between them. CDR1 MNHNS and CDR2 SASEGT come from the germline V gene. The CDR3 contains 14 residues. Profiling relied on immunoSEQ multiplex PCR, and the TCRdb table lists in-frame clones only, not all of them. The top ten hold 0.72% of the sample, which has about 32,000 clones, almost 90% seen once. This chain uses TRBV6-1 with TRBJ2-7, with D tentatively TRBD1 or TRBD2 (5 bases each). The sample here was CD4+ T cells from PBMCs, taken before stem cell transplantation. The clonotype comes from a human donor with POMP-related autoinflammation and immune dysregulation (PRAID). CDR3 region: CASSGGVRGYEQYF. The DNA of the CDR3 is TGTGCCAGCAGTGGAGGGGTTAGAGGCTACGAGCAGTACTTC.